The 3 T cell receptor beta chains presented below share a single source sample, sequenced in a study of regulatory T cells in long-lasting Graves disease. The time point was: newly diagnosed GD, antithyroid drugs for less than 3 months. RNA from PBMCs was the source of the TCR library. Researchers made TCR beta libraries by using iRepertoire HTBI primers and running Arm-PCR on CDR3 regions. TCRdb itself ran the multiplex PCR reads through MiXCR, one entry per CDR3 protein. The sample includes some 320,000 distinct CDR3 sequences, roughly 18% of them seen just once. The sample consisted of peripheral blood mononuclear cells (PBMCs), taken at new diagnosis, from a patient treated with antithyroid drugs. The receptors were sampled from a female donor with Graves disease.

This clonotype occurred a few times. The V gene is TRBV5-1, the J gene TRBJ2-1; possible D gene TRBD1, 6 bases. The V end was cut by 2 bases, the J end by 5 bases, with 8 bases between. Germline CDR1 is SGHRS and CDR2 is YFSETQ. The CDR3 covers 13 residues. The CDR3 region is CASSLGQHNEQFF. The CDR3 region has the DNA TGCGCCAGCAGCTTAGGACAGCACAATGAGCAGTTCTTC.

This clonotype was detected ten times or more. This chain joins TRBV30 and TRBJ1-2, with D possibly being TRBD1 (5 bases). Trimming removed 1 base from V and 0 bases from J, with 9 bases in between. The germline V gene has CDR1 GTSNPN and CDR2 SVGIG (reference sequence). The CDR3 length is 14 residues. The CDR3 loop reads CAWSETATNYGYTF. In DNA, the CDR3 is TGTGCCTGGAGTGAGACAGCTACTAACTATGGCTACACCTTC.

Remarks on this clonotype: A far larger clone differs by one base, so this is likely a read error. This chain uses TRBV12-3 or TRBV12-4 with TRBJ2-3; no reliable D call. The J call may be faulty, since TRBJ1-1 better matches the DNA end. The CDR3 runs to 14 residues. This CDR3 reads CASSTRTENTGAFF. The CDR3 DNA is TGTGCCAGCAGTACCCGGACGGAGAACACTGGAGCTTTCTTT.